Shown below are 13 T cell receptor beta chains from a single sample sequenced in a study of blood T cell repertoires in COVID-19. Using immunoSEQ multiplex PCR, the repertoire was profiled, and TCRdb retains in-frame clones only, with some absent. The sample comprises a few hundred thousand clones, about 90% of which are singletons, and about 6% rests with the top ten. Sequenced material: peripheral blood. These receptors were taken from a man between 18 and 29 years old who had recovered from COVID-19.

The V and J genes are TRBV4-2 and TRBJ2-2, with no clear D. CDR1 and CDR2 from the germline V gene are LGHNA and YNFKEQ. The CDR3 length is 13 residues. Trimming shortened V by 0 bases and J by 5 bases, and 4 bases separated the two germline ends. CDR3 protein: CASSQEETGELFF. CDR3 in DNA: TGTGCCAGCAGCCAAGAAGAGACCGGGGAGCTGTTTTTT.

The chain employs TRBV5-4 and TRBJ1-1, with D possibly TRBD1 on 6 matching bases. CDR3 length: 14 amino acids. V lost 4 bases to trimming and J lost 1 base, with 11 bases between them. Germline lookup yields CDR1 SGHNT and CDR2 YYREEE (reference sequence). The CDR3 here is CASSAGTKNTEAFF. The CDR3 region has the DNA TGTGCCAGCAGCGCCGGGACAAAGAACACTGAAGCTTTCTTT. The whole variable domain, filled in from reference TRBV5-4 and TRBJ1-1, reads ETGVTQSPTHLIKTRGQQVTLRCSSQSGHNTVSWYQQALGQGPQFIFQYYREEENGRGNFPPRFSGLQFPNYSSELNVNALELDDSALYLCASSAGTKNTEAFFGQGTRLTVV.

This clone was picked up a small number of times. The rearrangement links TRBV6-5 to TRBJ1-1; no definite D call. V lost 10 bases, J lost 1 base, and 13 bases lay in between. This CDR3 has 13 amino acids. Per the germline V gene, CDR1 is MNHEY and CDR2 is SVGAGI. CDR3 amino acids: CATALTGNTEAFF. The CDR3 DNA follows: TGTGCCACCGCCCTCACGGGGAACACTGAAGCTTTCTTT.

The chain couples TRBV7-9 to TRBJ2-2; no reliable D call. The CDR3 extends over 14 amino acids. V was cut by 1 base and J by 2 bases, with 5 bases left in between. Per the germline V gene, CDR1 is SEHNR and CDR2 is FQNEAQ (reference sequence). DNA of the CDR3: TGTGCCAGCAGCTTAGAACTTAACACCGGGGAGCTGTTTTTT. It is translated as CASSLELNTGELFF.

The rearrangement links TRBV7-7 to TRBJ2-5, with 8 bases lining up with TRBD1. The CDR3 consists of 14 residues. Germline lookup yields CDR1 SSHAT and CDR2 FNYEAQ (reference sequence). J lost 5 bases, V lost 1 base, and 3 bases had no gene match. CDR3 bases: TGTGCCAGCAGCTTAGGGACAGGGAAGGAGACCCAGTACTTC. Amino acids: CASSLGTGKETQYF. Based on the CDR3 plus reference TRBV7-7 and TRBJ2-5, the full variable domain is GAGVSQSPRYKVTKRGQDVTLRCDPISSHATLYWYQQALGQGPEFLTYFNYEAQPDKSGLPSDRFSAERPEGSISTLTIQRTEQRDSAMYRCASSLGTGKETQYFGPGTRLLVL.

This rearrangement joins TRBV19 to TRBJ2-7; D is undetermined. The CDR3 extends over 14 amino acids. From germline, CDR1 is LNHDA and CDR2 SQIVND (reference sequence). V dropped 3 bases and J dropped 3 bases, with 12 bases sitting between them. The CDR3 nucleotides read TGTGCCAGTAGTATCGCCAGGCAGAACTACGAGCAGTACTTC. The encoded protein is CASSIARQNYEQYF.

The chain uses TRBV6-5 and TRBJ1-2; 9 bases are a match to TRBD1. Germline CDR1 reads MNHEY; CDR2 reads SVGAGI. The CDR3 is 12 amino acids. V lost 6 bases, J lost 4 bases, and 0 bases stayed unmatched. For the CDR3, the DNA is TGTGCCAGCAGGACAGGGGGCTATGGCTACACCTTC. The encoded protein is CASRTGGYGYTF.

The gene calls are TRBV18 and TRBJ2-1; D unresolved. Between the trimmed V and J ends, which lost 2 bases and 8 bases, there was a span of 13 bases. The CDR3 consists of 14 residues. Germline V CDR1 and CDR2: KGHSH, LQKENI. CDR3: CASSPGSGGDEQFF. In DNA form, the CDR3 reads TGTGCCAGCTCACCAGGGTCTGGCGGCGATGAGCAGTTCTTC.

The chain employs TRBV15 and TRBJ1-2; 11 bases map to TRBD1. Losses at the gene ends were 5 bases for V and 5 bases for J; bases not matched to a gene: 22. The length of the CDR3 is 20 residues. Germline V CDR1 and CDR2: LNHNV, YYDKDF (reference sequence). The CDR3 sequence is CATSPHYLNTGTGGGYGYTF. CDR3 coding DNA: TGTGCCACCAGCCCGCACTACCTAAACACCGGGACAGGGGGAGGATATGGCTACACCTTC. Variable domain in full (rest from reference TRBV15 and TRBJ1-2): DAMVIQNPRYQVTQFGKPVTLSCSQTLNHNVMYWYQQKSSQAPKLLFHYYDKDFNNEADTPDNFQSRRPNTSFCFLDIRSPGLGDTAMYLCATSPHYLNTGTGGGYGYTFGSGTRLTVV.

In its sample, this clone was seen once. The genes are TRBV10-3 and TRBJ2-7; possible D gene TRBD1, 6 bases. The CDR3 length is 14 residues. Trimming pared 6 bases from V and 4 bases from J, leaving 16 bases between. Germline CDR1 is ENHRY and CDR2 is SYGVKD. CDR3: CAISSLGGNYEQYF. CDR3 DNA: TGTGCCATCAGCAGCCTAGGGGGAAATTACGAGCAGTACTTC.

The chain recombines TRBV9 with TRBJ2-1, with TRBD1 as a possible D gene (5 bases). The CDR3 length is 17 residues. From germline, CDR1 is SGDLS and CDR2 YYNGEE. V dropped 0 bases and J dropped 1 base, with 14 bases sitting between them. The CDR3 DNA reads as TGTGCCAGCAGCGTAGCTAAAAAGGGGCGATCCTACAATGAGCAGTTCTTC. Translating it yields CASSVAKKGRSYNEQFF.

This chain uses TRBV5-1 with TRBJ2-7; D possibly corresponds to TRBD1 (5 bases). The germline V and J ends were trimmed by 0 bases and 2 bases, with 15 bases remaining between them. In germline, CDR1 is SGHRS, CDR2 YFSETQ. The CDR3 length is 16 residues. CDR3 in DNA: TGCGCCAGCAGCTTGGCTCCGCGACAGACGACCTACGAGCAGTACTTC. It is translated as CASSLAPRQTTYEQYF.

This chain uses TRBV27 with TRBJ2-3; D unclear. The CDR3 sequence is 14 residues long. V shed 6 bases and J shed 0 bases, with 10 bases lying between them. CDR1 is MNHEY, CDR2 SMNVEV, per germline (reference sequence). In nucleotides, the CDR3 is TGTGCCAGCAGGCCAGACACCAGCACAGATACGCAGTATTTT. Translation gives CASRPDTSTDTQYF.